This T cell receptor (beta chain) was sequenced for a study of shared clonotypes between healthy human individuals. This CDR3 region has 15 residues. The table came from immunoSEQ multiplex PCR; TCRdb's copy has only in-frame clones and leaves some out. The sample holds over 2 million clones, about 95% seen once. Positively selected for CCR7, the CD45RO-negative cells used as naive CD8 cells excluded terminally differentiated effector memory CD45RA+ cells. Sequences were obtained from naive CD8+ T cells sorted from blood. This clonotype was obtained from a man aged 18-30 years in good health. This chain joins TRBV21-1 and TRBJ2-2; TRBD2 reflects the table's D call only, with no check against the DNA. TRBV21-1 is a pseudogene segment. The CDR3 DNA is TGTGCCAGCAGCACCCGACTTACCGGCACCGGGGAGCTGTTTTTT. Its protein product is CASSTRLTGTGELFF.